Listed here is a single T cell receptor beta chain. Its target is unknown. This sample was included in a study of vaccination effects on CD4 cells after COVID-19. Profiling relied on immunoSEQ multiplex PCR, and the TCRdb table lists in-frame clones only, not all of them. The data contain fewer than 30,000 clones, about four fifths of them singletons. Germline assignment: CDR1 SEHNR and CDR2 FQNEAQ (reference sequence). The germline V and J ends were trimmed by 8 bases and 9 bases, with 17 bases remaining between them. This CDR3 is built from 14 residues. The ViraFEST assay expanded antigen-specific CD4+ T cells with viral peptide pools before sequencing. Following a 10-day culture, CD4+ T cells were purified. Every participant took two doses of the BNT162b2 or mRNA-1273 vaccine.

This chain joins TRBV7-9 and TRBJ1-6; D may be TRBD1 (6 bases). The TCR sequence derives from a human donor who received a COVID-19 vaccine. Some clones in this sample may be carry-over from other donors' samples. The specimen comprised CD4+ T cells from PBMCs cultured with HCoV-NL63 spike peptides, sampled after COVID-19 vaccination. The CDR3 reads CASGYYRDGSPLHF. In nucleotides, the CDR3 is TGTGCCAGCGGATATTACAGGGACGGTTCACCCCTCCACTTT.